This passage covers 2 T cell receptor beta chains from one sample sequenced in a study of control samples from healthy donors and cancer patients. Repertoires were generated with immunoSEQ multiplex PCR, while TCRdb's copy carries only in-frame clones and drops some. Among about 54,000 clones listed, around 95% were seen once. Input material: blood. These receptors were taken from a woman under 40 in good health.

This clone occurred once. The chain joins TRBV28 to TRBJ2-1; 10 nucleotides agree with TRBD2. Germline CDR1 is MDHEN and CDR2 is SYDVKM. J lost 5 bases, V lost 6 bases, and 7 bases had no gene match. This CDR3 is built from 15 residues. The CDR3 DNA sequence: TGTGCCAGCAGCTGGGGGACTAGCGATCACAATGAGCAGTTCTTC. Translating it yields CASSWGTSDHNEQFF.

The CDR3 coding sequence is TGCGCCAGCAGCCAAGATGACGCCCGGGACATCCCCTTCGGCTATGGCTACACCTTC. Its translation is CASSQDDARDIPFGYGYTF. V is TRBV4-1 and J is TRBJ1-2, with D tentatively TRBD1 (6 bases). The CDR3 length is 19 residues. The V and J ends lost 0 bases and 4 bases respectively, with 24 bases between them. Germline CDR1 is MGHRA and CDR2 is YSYEKL.